This TCR beta chain was captured in a study of shared clonotypes between healthy human individuals. Using immunoSEQ multiplex PCR, the repertoire was profiled, and TCRdb retains in-frame clones only, with some absent. The data show roughly 1,800,000 clones, about 95% seen once. Naive CD8 isolation took CD45RO-negative cells positively selected for CCR7 and excluded terminally differentiated effector memory CD45RA+ cells. Germline loops: CDR1 LNHDA, CDR2 SQIVND (reference sequence). Trimming took 7 bases from V and 1 from J; bases not matched to a gene: 6. CDR3 size: 15 residues. This chain uses TRBV19 with TRBJ2-2, with 7 bases identical to TRBD1. This TCR derives from a man aged 18 to 29 in good health. Source material: naive CD8+ T cells sorted from blood. The CDR3 loop is CASTTGVRNTGELFF. In nucleotides, the CDR3 is TGTGCCAGTACCACAGGGGTCCGGAACACCGGGGAGCTGTTTTTT. The full variable domain, completed using reference TRBV19 and TRBJ2-2, is DGGITQSPKYLFRKEGQNVTLSCEQNLNHDAMYWYRQDPGQGLRLIYYSQIVNDFQKGDIAEGYSVSREKKESFPLTVTSAQKNPTAFYLCASTTGVRNTGELFFGEGSRLTVL.